The 22 T cell receptor beta chains below all came from one sample that was sequenced in a study of blood T cell repertoires in COVID-19. Clones were sequenced by immunoSEQ multiplex PCR, and TCRdb holds only the in-frame ones, with some missing. This table holds about 230,000 clones, roughly 83% found once. Material for sequencing was peripheral blood. The origin of the receptors is a woman in her seventies with active or convalescent COVID-19.

This chain joins TRBV7-8 and TRBJ2-3; D is perhaps TRBD2 (5 bases). With 3 bases removed from V and 9 bases from J, the gap between germline ends came to 7 bases. Germline CDR1 reads SGHVS; CDR2 reads FQNEAQ. The CDR3 runs 11 residues. For the CDR3, the DNA is TGTGCCAGCAGCTTGCGAGGGACGCAGTATTTT. Protein: CASSLRGTQYF.

This sequence joins TRBV3-1 (or the pseudogene TRBV3-2) and TRBJ1-4; possibly TRBD1 for D (5 bases). With 2 bases removed from V and 4 bases from J, the gap between germline ends came to 8 bases. CDR3 size: 14 residues. The germline V gene has CDR1 LGHDT and CDR2 YNNKEL (reference sequence). The CDR3 loop is CASSQQGFNEKLFF. The DNA for the CDR3 is TGTGCCAGCAGCCAACAGGGATTTAATGAAAAACTGTTTTTT.

The chain couples TRBV5-4 to TRBJ1-1; tentatively, D is TRBD1 (5 bases). V was shortened by 4 bases and J by 6 bases, with 16 bases between the two germline ends. The germline gives CDR1 SGHNT, CDR2 YYREEE (reference sequence). The CDR3 runs 14 residues. The CDR3: CASSPAGDYSEAFF. CDR3 nucleotide sequence: TGTGCCAGCAGCCCGGCCGGGGACTATTCTGAAGCTTTCTTT.

The chain joins TRBV3-1 (or the pseudogene TRBV3-2) to TRBJ2-7; TRBD1 is a possible D gene (5 bases). V lost 1 base and J lost 4, with 8 bases in between. The V gene's germline CDR1 is LGHDT and CDR2 YNNKEL (reference sequence). This CDR3 contains 13 residues. The CDR3 nucleotides read TGTGCCAGCAGCCAAGTAGGGGTTTACGAGCAGTACTTC. Amino acids: CASSQVGVYEQYF.

The chain employs TRBV19 and TRBJ2-1; 9 nucleotides align to TRBD1. The V gene end was trimmed by 3 bases and the J gene end by 8 bases; junction bases not matched to a gene: 2. The CDR3 covers 13 residues. CDR1 is LNHDA and CDR2 is SQIVND in the germline V gene (reference sequence). CDR3 nucleotide sequence: TGTGCCAGTAGTATGGGACAGGGATATGAGCAGTTCTTC. Translation gives CASSMGQGYEQFF. The full variable domain, completed using reference TRBV19 and TRBJ2-1, is DGGITQSPKYLFRKEGQNVTLSCEQNLNHDAMYWYRQDPGQGLRLIYYSQIVNDFQKGDIAEGYSVSREKKESFPLTVTSAQKNPTAFYLCASSMGQGYEQFFGPGTRLTVL.

V gene TRBV28 combines with J gene TRBJ1-2; 7 bases are shared with TRBD1. The CDR3 length is 14 residues. J was trimmed by 8 bases and V by 5 bases; bases with no gene match: 11. Germline CDR1 MDHEN, CDR2 SYDVKM. The CDR3 spells CASSRDATGLGYTF. In nucleotides, the CDR3 is TGTGCCAGCAGTCGGGACGCGACAGGGCTGGGCTACACCTTC.

The V gene is TRBV7-2, the J gene TRBJ1-5, with 11 bases fitting TRBD1. The CDR3 length is 14 residues. Germline CDR1 is SGHTA and CDR2 is FQGNSA. V shed 6 bases, J shed 9 bases, and the junction held 7 bases outside the gene matches. The CDR3 loop reads CASSPGTGGLPQHF. The CDR3 nucleotides are TGTGCCAGCAGTCCCGGGACAGGGGGGCTGCCCCAGCATTTT. The whole variable domain, remainder taken from reference TRBV7-2 and TRBJ1-5, is GAGVSQSPSNKVTEKGKDVELRCDPISGHTALYWYRQSLGQGLEFLIYFQGNSAPDKSGLPSDRFSAERTGGSVSTLTIQRTQQEDSAVYLCASSPGTGGLPQHFGDGTRLSIL.

V is TRBV5-1 and J is TRBJ1-4, with unresolved D. Per germline, CDR1 SGHRS and CDR2 YFSETQ. The V end was cut by 2 bases, the J end by 3 bases, with 5 bases between. The CDR3 spans 13 residues. CDR3 sequence (DNA): TGCGCCAGCAGCTTAACGGCTAATGAAAAACTGTTTTTT. This gives the protein CASSLTANEKLFF.

The rearrangement joins TRBV28 to TRBJ1-4, with 9 bases matching TRBD1. V was clipped by 6 bases and J by 8 bases; unmatched bases: 7. The CDR3 extends over 14 amino acids. Germline V gene sequence: CDR1 MDHEN, CDR2 SYDVKM. DNA for the CDR3: TGTGCCAGCAGCAACTGGGACAGGGAGGAAAAACTGTTTTTT. Amino acid sequence: CASSNWDREEKLFF.

This chain uses TRBV10-2 with TRBJ1-1; D call uncertain. The CDR3 spans 13 residues. Germline CDR1 reads WSHSY; CDR2 reads SAAADI. Trimming removed 7 bases from V and 2 bases from J, with 11 bases in between. The CDR3 DNA is TGCGCCAGCACGGAGCAGTTAAACACTGAAGCTTTCTTT. It translates to CASTEQLNTEAFF.

The rearrangement joins TRBV19 to TRBJ1-4; 8 nucleotides align to TRBD1. Germline assignment: CDR1 LNHDA and CDR2 SQIVND (reference sequence). The CDR3 totals 14 residues. J gave up 6 bases and V 8 bases, and 8 bases lay outside the gene matches. The CDR3 region has the DNA TGTGCCAGTCGCAGAGGACAGGGTTATGAAAAACTGTTTTTT. Protein product: CASRRGQGYEKLFF.

The chain joins TRBV5-1 to TRBJ2-5; D is undetermined. With 3 bases removed from V and 4 bases from J, the gap between germline ends came to 16 bases. Germline CDR1 SGHRS, CDR2 YFSETQ. CDR3 length equals 15 residues. CDR3 bases: TGCGCCAGCAGCTCGTTTAGCACCCTGGGAGAGACCCAGTACTTC. Its translation is CASSSFSTLGETQYF.

The V and J genes are TRBV12-3 or TRBV12-4 and TRBJ1-5; D possibly corresponds to TRBD1 (6 bases). This CDR3 is built from 12 residues. V was pared by 8 bases and J by 3 bases, with 8 bases between. CDR3 DNA sequence: TGTGCCAGCCGGACAGTCAATCAGCCCCAGCATTTT. This translates into CASRTVNQPQHF.

This CDR3 reads CASSSGGLAPPDTQYF. CDR3 coding DNA: TGTGCCAGCAGCTCGGGCGGACTAGCCCCACCAGATACGCAGTATTTT. The chain couples TRBV5-5 to TRBJ2-3; 8 bases line up with TRBD2. Trimming at V came to 3 bases and at J to 4 bases, leaving 10 bases not matched to a gene. The CDR3 covers 16 residues. Germline values: CDR1 SGHKS, CDR2 YYEKEE (reference sequence).

V gene TRBV18 combines with J gene TRBJ1-1; D is perhaps TRBD1 (6 bases). Between the trimmed V and J ends, which lost 3 bases and 2 bases, there was a span of 13 bases. CDR1 KGHSH and CDR2 LQKENI come from the germline V gene. The CDR3 sequence is 15 residues long. The CDR3 here is CASSPNRALNTEAFF. Written as DNA, the CDR3 is TGTGCCAGCTCACCCAACAGGGCCCTCAACACTGAAGCTTTCTTT.

V is TRBV28 and J is TRBJ1-5; 7 nucleotides agree with TRBD1. Losses at the gene ends were 8 bases for V and 3 bases for J; bases not matched to a gene: 10. This CDR3 spans 15 amino acids. The germline V gene has CDR1 MDHEN and CDR2 SYDVKM. CDR3 residues: CASGIWTGFNQPQHF. The DNA for the CDR3 is TGTGCCAGCGGGATTTGGACAGGTTTCAATCAGCCCCAGCATTTT.

This sequence joins TRBV18 and TRBJ2-6; D is uncertain. Germline V gene sequence: CDR1 KGHSH, CDR2 LQKENI. CDR3 length: 15 residues. V was shortened by 3 bases and J by 2 bases, with 8 bases between the two germline ends. CDR3 in amino acids: CASSPADPGANVLTF. The CDR3 DNA is TGTGCCAGCTCACCGGCTGATCCTGGGGCCAACGTCCTGACTTTC.

V and J are TRBV7-2 and TRBJ1-2, with unresolved D. CDR1 and CDR2 (germline): SGHTA, FQGNSA. V lost 1 base to trimming and J lost 6 bases, with 12 bases between them. This CDR3 comprises 14 residues. The CDR3 sequence: CASSLGVGVDGYTF. The CDR3 nucleotides read TGTGCCAGCAGCTTAGGTGTGGGAGTGGATGGCTACACCTTC. The variable domain in full, completed from reference TRBV7-2 and TRBJ1-2, reads GAGVSQSPSNKVTEKGKDVELRCDPISGHTALYWYRQSLGQGLEFLIYFQGNSAPDKSGLPSDRFSAERTGGSVSTLTIQRTQQEDSAVYLCASSLGVGVDGYTFGSGTRLTVV.

V gene TRBV28 combines with J gene TRBJ1-5; D is undetermined. Germline V gene data show CDR1 as MDHEN and CDR2 as SYDVKM. V was cut by 10 bases and J by 1 base, with 23 bases left in between. CDR3 size: 17 residues. CDR3 nucleotides: TGTGCCACCCCTGCCGGGCCGAGAAGCGGGAGCAATCAGCCCCAGCATTTT. Protein: CATPAGPRSGSNQPQHF. Full variable domain (missing parts from reference TRBV28 and TRBJ1-5): DVKVTQSSRYLVKRTGEKVFLECVQDMDHENMFWYRQDPGLGLRLIYFSYDVKMKEKGDIPEGYSVSREKKERFSLILESASTNQTSMYLCATPAGPRSGSNQPQHFGDGTRLSIL.

The table lists this clone with a count of one. V and J are TRBV29-1 and TRBJ2-6, with D unresolved. Per the germline V gene, CDR1 is SQVTM and CDR2 is ANQGSEA. This CDR3 has 14 amino acids. Trimming pared 5 bases from V and 0 bases from J, leaving 8 bases between. CDR3 sequence: CSVTPGSGANVLTF. The CDR3 DNA follows: TGCAGCGTTACTCCGGGCTCTGGGGCCAACGTCCTGACTTTC.

This clone has a single count. This chain joins TRBV18 and TRBJ2-2; D not resolved. This CDR3 spans 15 amino acids. Germline CDR1 and CDR2: KGHSH and LQKENI. V lost 2 bases and J lost 1, with 8 bases in between. In DNA, the CDR3 is TGTGCCAGCTCACCATATGCGGAGAACACCGGGGAGCTGTTTTTT. The encoded protein is CASSPYAENTGELFF.

J is TRBJ1-2 and V is TRBV6-6, with TRBD1 matching 8 bases. The V segment lost 6 bases and the J segment 3 bases; nucleotides outside the gene matches: 12. There are 16 residues in the CDR3. Germline V gives CDR1 MNHNY, CDR2 SVGAGI (reference sequence). CDR3 amino acids: CASRMDRAKSDYGYTF. CDR3 in DNA: TGTGCCAGCAGAATGGACAGGGCCAAGAGTGACTATGGCTACACCTTC.